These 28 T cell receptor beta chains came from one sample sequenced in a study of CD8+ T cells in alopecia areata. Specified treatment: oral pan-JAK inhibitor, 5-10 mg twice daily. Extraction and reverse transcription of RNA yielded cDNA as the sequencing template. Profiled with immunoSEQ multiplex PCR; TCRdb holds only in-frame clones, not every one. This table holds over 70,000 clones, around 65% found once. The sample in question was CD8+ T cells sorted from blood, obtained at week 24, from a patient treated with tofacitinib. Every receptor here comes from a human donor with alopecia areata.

The CDR3 DNA sequence: TGCGCCAGCAGCCAAGAAGACCCGGGACAGGGGGTTCTCTACGAGCAGTACTTC. Its translation: CASSQEDPGQGVLYEQYF. V gene TRBV4-1 combines with J gene TRBJ2-7; 11 bases fit TRBD1. CDR3 length equals 18 residues. With 0 bases clipped from V and 3 bases from J, the junction kept 10 bases outside the gene matches. Per the germline V gene, CDR1 is MGHRA and CDR2 is YSYEKL.

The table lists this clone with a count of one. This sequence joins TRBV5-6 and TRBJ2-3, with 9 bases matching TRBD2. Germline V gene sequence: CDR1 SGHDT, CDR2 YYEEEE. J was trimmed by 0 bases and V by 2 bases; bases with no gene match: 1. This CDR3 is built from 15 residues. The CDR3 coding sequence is TGTGCCAGCAGCTTAGGACTAGCGAGCACAGATACGCAGTATTTT. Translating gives CASSLGLASTDTQYF.

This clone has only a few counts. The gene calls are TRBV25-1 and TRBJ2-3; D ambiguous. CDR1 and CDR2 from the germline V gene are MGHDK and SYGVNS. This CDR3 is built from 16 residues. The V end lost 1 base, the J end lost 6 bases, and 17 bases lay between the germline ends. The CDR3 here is CASSESRTPPTDTQYF. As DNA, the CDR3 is TGTGCCAGCAGTGAATCGAGGACCCCACCCACCGATACGCAGTATTTT.

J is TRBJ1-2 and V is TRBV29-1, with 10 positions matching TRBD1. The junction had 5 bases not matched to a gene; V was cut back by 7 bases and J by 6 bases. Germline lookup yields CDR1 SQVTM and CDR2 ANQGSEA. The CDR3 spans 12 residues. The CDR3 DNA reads TGCAGCGCTGCGACAGGGGGCGATGGCTACACCTTC. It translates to CSAATGGDGYTF.

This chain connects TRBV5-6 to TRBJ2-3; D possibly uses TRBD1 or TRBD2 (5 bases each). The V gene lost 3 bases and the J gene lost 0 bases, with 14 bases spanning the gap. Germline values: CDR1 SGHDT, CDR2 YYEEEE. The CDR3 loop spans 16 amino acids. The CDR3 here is CASSYGTDASTDTQYF. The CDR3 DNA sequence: TGTGCCAGCAGCTACGGGACGGATGCTAGCACAGATACGCAGTATTTT.

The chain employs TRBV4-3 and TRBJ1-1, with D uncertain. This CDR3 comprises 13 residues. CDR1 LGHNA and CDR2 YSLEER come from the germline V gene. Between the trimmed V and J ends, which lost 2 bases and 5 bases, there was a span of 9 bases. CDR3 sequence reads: CASSQNRGTEAFF. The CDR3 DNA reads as TGCGCCAGCAGCCAAAATCGGGGAACTGAAGCTTTCTTT.

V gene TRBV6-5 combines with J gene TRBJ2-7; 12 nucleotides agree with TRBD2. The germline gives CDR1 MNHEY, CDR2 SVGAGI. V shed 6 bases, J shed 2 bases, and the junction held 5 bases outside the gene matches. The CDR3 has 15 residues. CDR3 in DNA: TGTGCCAGCAGGTCAACTAGCGGGGGGACCTACGAGCAGTACTTC. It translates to CASRSTSGGTYEQYF.

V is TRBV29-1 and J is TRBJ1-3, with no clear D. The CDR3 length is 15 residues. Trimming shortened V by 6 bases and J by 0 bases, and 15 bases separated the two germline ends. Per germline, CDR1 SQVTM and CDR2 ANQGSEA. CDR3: CSVAGSPDSGNTIYF. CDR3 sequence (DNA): TGCAGCGTAGCGGGGAGCCCTGACTCTGGAAACACCATATATTTT.

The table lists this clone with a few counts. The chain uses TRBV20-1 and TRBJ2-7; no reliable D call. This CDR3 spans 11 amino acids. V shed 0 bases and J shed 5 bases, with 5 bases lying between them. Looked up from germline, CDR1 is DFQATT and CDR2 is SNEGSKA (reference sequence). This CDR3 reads CSARDGHEQYF. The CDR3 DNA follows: TGCAGTGCTAGAGATGGCCACGAGCAGTACTTC.

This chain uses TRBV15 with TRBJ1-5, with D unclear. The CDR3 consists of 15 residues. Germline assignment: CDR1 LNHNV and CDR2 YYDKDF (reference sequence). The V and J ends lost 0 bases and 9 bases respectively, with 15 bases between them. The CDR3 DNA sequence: TGTGCCACCAGCAGAGATCTTGGGCCCGGACGGCCCCAGCATTTT. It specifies CATSRDLGPGRPQHF. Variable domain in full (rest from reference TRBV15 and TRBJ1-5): DAMVIQNPRYQVTQFGKPVTLSCSQTLNHNVMYWYQQKSSQAPKLLFHYYDKDFNNEADTPDNFQSRRPNTSFCFLDIRSPGLGDTAMYLCATSRDLGPGRPQHFGDGTRLSIL.

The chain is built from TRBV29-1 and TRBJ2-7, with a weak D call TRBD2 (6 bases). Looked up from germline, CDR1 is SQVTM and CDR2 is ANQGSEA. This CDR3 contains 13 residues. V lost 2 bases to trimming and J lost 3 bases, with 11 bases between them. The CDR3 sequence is CSVETGGDYEQYF. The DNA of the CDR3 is TGCAGCGTTGAAACCGGGGGTGACTACGAGCAGTACTTC.

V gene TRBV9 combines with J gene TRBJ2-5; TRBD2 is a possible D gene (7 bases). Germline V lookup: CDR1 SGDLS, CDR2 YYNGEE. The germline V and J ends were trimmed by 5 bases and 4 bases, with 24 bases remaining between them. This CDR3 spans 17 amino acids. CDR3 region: CASSNTGRGAGRETQYF. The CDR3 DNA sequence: TGTGCCAGCAGTAACACGGGCCGGGGGGCGGGTCGAGAGACCCAGTACTTC.

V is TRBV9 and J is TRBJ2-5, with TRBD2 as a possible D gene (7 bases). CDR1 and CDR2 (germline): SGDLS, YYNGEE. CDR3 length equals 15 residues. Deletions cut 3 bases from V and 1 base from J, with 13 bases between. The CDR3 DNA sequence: TGTGCCAGCAGCGATGGGGGGGCTGCCCAAGAGACCCAGTACTTC. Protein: CASSDGGAAQETQYF.

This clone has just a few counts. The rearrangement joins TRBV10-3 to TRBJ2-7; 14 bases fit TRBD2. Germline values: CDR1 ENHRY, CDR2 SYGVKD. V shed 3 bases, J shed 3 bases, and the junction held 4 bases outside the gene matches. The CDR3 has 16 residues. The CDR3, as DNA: TGTGCCATCAGTGACCCAGGGACTAGCGGGAGCTACGAGCAGTACTTC. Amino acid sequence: CAISDPGTSGSYEQYF.

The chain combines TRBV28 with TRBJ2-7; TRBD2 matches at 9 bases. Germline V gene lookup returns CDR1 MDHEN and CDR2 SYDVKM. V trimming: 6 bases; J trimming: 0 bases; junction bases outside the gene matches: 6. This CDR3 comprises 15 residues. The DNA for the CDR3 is TGTGCCAGCAGCATTAGCGGGAGCCCCTCCTACGAGCAGTACTTC. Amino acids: CASSISGSPSYEQYF.

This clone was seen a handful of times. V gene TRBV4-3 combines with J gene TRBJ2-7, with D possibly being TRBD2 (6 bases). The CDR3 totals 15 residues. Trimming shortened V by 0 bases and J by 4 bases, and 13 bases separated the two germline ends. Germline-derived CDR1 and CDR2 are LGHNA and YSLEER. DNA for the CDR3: TGCGCCAGCAGCCAAGATCGAACTAGCCATTACGAGCAGTACTTC. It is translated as CASSQDRTSHYEQYF.

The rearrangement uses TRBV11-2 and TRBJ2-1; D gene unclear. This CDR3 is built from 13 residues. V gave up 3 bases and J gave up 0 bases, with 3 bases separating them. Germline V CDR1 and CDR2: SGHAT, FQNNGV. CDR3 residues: CASSFVSYNEQFF. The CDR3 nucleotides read TGTGCCAGCAGCTTCGTCTCCTACAATGAGCAGTTCTTC.

The CDR3 sequence: CASSVGGTANQPQHF. In DNA form, the CDR3 reads TGTGCCAGCAGCGTAGGGGGGACAGCCAATCAGCCCCAGCATTTT. The chain recombines TRBV9 with TRBJ1-5; 7 nucleotides agree with TRBD1. CDR1 and CDR2 (germline): SGDLS, YYNGEE. J was trimmed by 3 bases and V by 0 bases; bases with no gene match: 3. The CDR3 is 15 residues long.

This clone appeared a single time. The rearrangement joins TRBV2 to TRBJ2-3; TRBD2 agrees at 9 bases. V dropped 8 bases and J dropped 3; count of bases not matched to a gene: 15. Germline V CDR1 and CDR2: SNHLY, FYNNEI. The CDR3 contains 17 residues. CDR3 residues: CASETAQTSGVTDTQYF. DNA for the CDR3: TGTGCCAGCGAGACAGCCCAGACTAGCGGAGTAACAGATACGCAGTATTTT.

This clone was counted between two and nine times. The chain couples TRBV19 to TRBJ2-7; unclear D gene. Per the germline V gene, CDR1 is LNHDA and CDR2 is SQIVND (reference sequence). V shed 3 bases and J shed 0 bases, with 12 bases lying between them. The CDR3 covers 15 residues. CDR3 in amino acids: CASSIKGSHSYEQYF. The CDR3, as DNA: TGTGCCAGTAGTATTAAAGGTTCCCACTCCTACGAGCAGTACTTC.

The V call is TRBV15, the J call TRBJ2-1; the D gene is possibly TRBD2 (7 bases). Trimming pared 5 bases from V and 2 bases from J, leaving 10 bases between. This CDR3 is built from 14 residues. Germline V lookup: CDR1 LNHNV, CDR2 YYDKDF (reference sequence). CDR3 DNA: TGTGCCACCAGCTTAGGGGGGGCCTACAATGAGCAGTTCTTC. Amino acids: CATSLGGAYNEQFF.

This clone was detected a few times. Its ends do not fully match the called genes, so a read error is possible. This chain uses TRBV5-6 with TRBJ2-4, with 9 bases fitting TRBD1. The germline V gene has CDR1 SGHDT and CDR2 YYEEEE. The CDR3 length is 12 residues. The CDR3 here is CASSPGGGTGNF. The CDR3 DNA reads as TGTGCCAGCAGCCCGGGCGGAGGGACAGGGAACTTC.

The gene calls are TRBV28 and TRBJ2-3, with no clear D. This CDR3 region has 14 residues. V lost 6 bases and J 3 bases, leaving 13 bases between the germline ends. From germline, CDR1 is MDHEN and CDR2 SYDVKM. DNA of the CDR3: TGTGCCAGCAGGTCCAGATTCGGTACAGATACGCAGTATTTT. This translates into CASRSRFGTDTQYF.

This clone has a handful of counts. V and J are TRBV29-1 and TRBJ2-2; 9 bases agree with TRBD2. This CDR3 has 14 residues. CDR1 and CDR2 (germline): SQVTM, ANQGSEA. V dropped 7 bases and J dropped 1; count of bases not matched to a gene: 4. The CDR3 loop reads CSAASGVNTGELFF. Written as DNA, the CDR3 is TGCAGCGCTGCTAGCGGGGTGAACACCGGGGAGCTGTTTTTT.

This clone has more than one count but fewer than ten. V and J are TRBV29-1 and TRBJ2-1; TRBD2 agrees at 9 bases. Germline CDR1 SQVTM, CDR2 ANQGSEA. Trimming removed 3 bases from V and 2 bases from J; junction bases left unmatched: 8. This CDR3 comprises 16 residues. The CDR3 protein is CSVERSSGAPYNEQFF. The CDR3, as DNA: TGCAGCGTTGAGAGGTCTAGCGGGGCACCCTACAATGAGCAGTTCTTC.

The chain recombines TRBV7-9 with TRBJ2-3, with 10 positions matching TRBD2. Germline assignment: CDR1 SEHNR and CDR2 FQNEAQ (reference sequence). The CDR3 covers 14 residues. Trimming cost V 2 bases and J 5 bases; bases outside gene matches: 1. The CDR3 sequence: CASSLLAGEDTQYF. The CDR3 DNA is TGTGCCAGCAGCTTACTAGCGGGAGAAGATACGCAGTATTTT.

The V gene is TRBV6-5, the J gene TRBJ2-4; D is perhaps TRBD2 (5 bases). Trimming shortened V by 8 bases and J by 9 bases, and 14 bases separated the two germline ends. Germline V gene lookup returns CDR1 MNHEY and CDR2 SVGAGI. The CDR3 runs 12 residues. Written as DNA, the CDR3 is TGTGCCAGCGGGAGCTCGGGTAGCATTCAGTACTTC. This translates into CASGSSGSIQYF.

The CDR3 sequence is CSVETASSYEQYF. The CDR3 bases are TGCAGCGTTGAGACAGCGTCCTCCTACGAGCAGTACTTC. The V and J genes are TRBV29-1 and TRBJ2-7; TRBD1 might be the D (5 bases). This CDR3 region has 13 residues. Germline CDR1 reads SQVTM; CDR2 reads ANQGSEA. Trimming removed 3 bases from V and 0 bases from J, with 9 bases in between.